This entry describes one TCR beta chain. These data belong to a study of blood T cell repertoires in COVID-19. How the authors handled the data: From reference gene primer amplification, estimates of nucleated cell counts were derived. Using immunoSEQ multiplex PCR, the repertoire was profiled, and TCRdb retains in-frame clones only, with some absent. V and J calls and clone size are those listed in that table; D and trimming were worked out from the DNA. The data show under 350,000 clones, with 89% seen just once and less than 2% held by the top ten. From germline, CDR1 is KGHSH and CDR2 LQKENI. V shed 8 bases, J shed 4 bases, and the junction held 10 bases outside the gene matches. This CDR3 region has 14 residues. Allocation to cohorts depended on clinical history reported by the participants.

Sequenced: PBMCs or T cells enriched from blood (not recorded which). The receptor's source is a woman aged 40 to 49 who had recovered from COVID-19. The rearrangement uses TRBV18 and TRBJ1-1; TRBD1 agrees at 7 bases. In DNA, the CDR3 is TGTGCCAGCCAGGGACAGTCAACGGGCACTGAAGCTTTCTTT. It codes for CASQGQSTGTEAFF.